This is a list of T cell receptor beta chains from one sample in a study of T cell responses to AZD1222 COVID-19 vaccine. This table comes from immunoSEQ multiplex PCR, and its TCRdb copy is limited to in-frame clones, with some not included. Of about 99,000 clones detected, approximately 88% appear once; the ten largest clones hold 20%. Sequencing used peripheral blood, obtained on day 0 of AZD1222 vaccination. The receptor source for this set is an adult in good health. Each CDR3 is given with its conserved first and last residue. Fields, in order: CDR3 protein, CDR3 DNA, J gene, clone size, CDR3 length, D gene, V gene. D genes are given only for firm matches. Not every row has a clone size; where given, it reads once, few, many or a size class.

cdr3_aa: CAISEGGVTLHF
cdr3_nt: TGTGCCATCAGTGAGGGGGGGGTAACCCTCCACTTT
j_call: TRBJ1-6
clone_size: .
cdr3_length: 12
d_call: .
v_call: TRBV10-3

cdr3_aa: CASRDTSGLSSYNEQFF
cdr3_nt: TGTGCCAGCAGGGATACTAGCGGGCTGAGCTCCTACAATGAGCAGTTCTTC
j_call: TRBJ2-1
clone_size: .
cdr3_length: 17
d_call: TRBD2
v_call: TRBV28

cdr3_aa: CASTEQGAPHLGYTF
cdr3_nt: TGTGCCAGCACCGAACAGGGGGCGCCGCACCTTGGCTACACCTTC
j_call: TRBJ1-2
clone_size: .
cdr3_length: 15
d_call: TRBD1
v_call: TRBV6-6

cdr3_aa: CASSSRTASGGYTF
cdr3_nt: TGTGCCAGCAGCTCCCGGACGGCTTCGGGTGGCTACACCTTC
j_call: TRBJ1-2
clone_size: once
cdr3_length: 14
d_call: .
v_call: TRBV6-5

cdr3_aa: CASSGTGNEQYF
cdr3_nt: TGTGCCAGCAGTGGGACAGGGAACGAGCAGTACTTC
j_call: TRBJ2-7
clone_size: few
cdr3_length: 12
d_call: TRBD1
v_call: TRBV12-3/TRBV12-4

cdr3_aa: CASNRAGGSYNEQFF
cdr3_nt: TGTGCCAGTAATCGAGCGGGCGGTTCCTACAATGAGCAGTTCTTC
j_call: TRBJ2-1
clone_size: .
cdr3_length: 15
d_call: .
v_call: TRBV19

cdr3_aa: CASSTRTSGRSYNEQFF
cdr3_nt: TGTGCCAGTAGTACCCGGACTAGCGGGAGGTCCTACAATGAGCAGTTCTTC
j_call: TRBJ2-1
clone_size: once
cdr3_length: 17
d_call: TRBD2
v_call: TRBV19

cdr3_aa: CASTPRNWGMNTEAFF
cdr3_nt: TGTGCCAGCACCCCCCGAAATTGGGGAATGAACACTGAAGCTTTCTTT
j_call: TRBJ1-1
clone_size: .
cdr3_length: 16
d_call: .
v_call: TRBV28

cdr3_aa: CSVAQATNYEQYF
cdr3_nt: TGCAGCGTTGCACAGGCTACTAACTACGAGCAGTACTTC
j_call: TRBJ2-7
clone_size: .
cdr3_length: 13
d_call: .
v_call: TRBV29-1

cdr3_aa: CASSPRQGARNEQFF
cdr3_nt: TGTGCCAGCTCACCCCGTCAGGGGGCTCGCAATGAGCAGTTCTTC
j_call: TRBJ2-1
clone_size: .
cdr3_length: 15
d_call: TRBD1
v_call: TRBV18

cdr3_aa: CASSQEGGLAGVEETQYF
cdr3_nt: TGTGCCAGCAGCCAAGAAGGGGGACTAGCGGGGGTCGAGGAGACCCAGTACTTC
j_call: TRBJ2-5
clone_size: .
cdr3_length: 18
d_call: TRBD2
v_call: TRBV3-1/TRBV3-2

cdr3_aa: CASSLYQETQYF
cdr3_nt: TGTGCCAGCAGCCTGTACCAAGAGACCCAGTACTTC
j_call: TRBJ2-5
clone_size: .
cdr3_length: 12
d_call: .
v_call: TRBV7-6

cdr3_aa: CASSGGGGNYGYTF
cdr3_nt: TGTGCCAGCAGCGGCGGGGGGGGAAACTATGGCTACACCTTC
j_call: TRBJ1-2
clone_size: .
cdr3_length: 14
d_call: .
v_call: TRBV28

cdr3_aa: CASSLQGADSEPQHF
cdr3_nt: TGTGCCAGCAGTTTACAGGGGGCGGATTCCGAGCCCCAGCATTTT
j_call: TRBJ1-5
clone_size: .
cdr3_length: 15
d_call: TRBD1
v_call: TRBV7-2

cdr3_aa: CASSRDPSYEQYF
cdr3_nt: TGTGCCAGCTCACGAGACCCCTCCTACGAGCAGTACTTC
j_call: TRBJ2-7
clone_size: few
cdr3_length: 13
d_call: .
v_call: TRBV18

cdr3_aa: CASSKDREKFF
cdr3_nt: TGTGCCAGCAGCAAAGACAGGGAAAAGTTCTTC
j_call: TRBJ2-1
clone_size: few
cdr3_length: 11
d_call: TRBD1
v_call: TRBV13

cdr3_aa: CASSYSRPGGGNEQFF
cdr3_nt: TGTGCCAGCAGTTACTCGAGGCCAGGGGGGGGCAATGAGCAGTTCTTC
j_call: TRBJ2-1
clone_size: .
cdr3_length: 16
d_call: .
v_call: TRBV6-2/TRBV6-3

cdr3_aa: CASSLVGGNTIYF
cdr3_nt: TGTGCCAGCAGTTTAGTGGGTGGAAACACCATATATTTT
j_call: TRBJ1-3
clone_size: .
cdr3_length: 13
d_call: .
v_call: TRBV12-3/TRBV12-4

cdr3_aa: CASSVDSPNYGYTF
cdr3_nt: TGTGCCAGCAGCGTCGACAGTCCTAACTATGGCTACACCTTC
j_call: TRBJ1-2
clone_size: .
cdr3_length: 14
d_call: .
v_call: TRBV9

cdr3_aa: CASSDSIGAFRF
cdr3_nt: TGTGCCAGCAGTGACTCAATTGGAGCGTTTCGATTT
j_call: TRBJ1-1
clone_size: .
cdr3_length: 12
d_call: .
v_call: TRBV6-4

cdr3_aa: CASSSRTVTNYGYTF
cdr3_nt: TGTGCCAGCAGCTCCAGGACCGTTACTAACTATGGCTACACCTTC
j_call: TRBJ1-2
clone_size: .
cdr3_length: 15
d_call: .
v_call: TRBV7-9

cdr3_aa: CASSPGQGSNQPQHF
cdr3_nt: TGCGCCAGCAGCCCTGGACAGGGTAGCAATCAGCCCCAGCATTTT
j_call: TRBJ1-5
clone_size: .
cdr3_length: 15
d_call: TRBD1
v_call: TRBV5-1

cdr3_aa: CASSSQTGEDTQYF
cdr3_nt: TGCGCCAGCAGCTCGCAAACAGGGGAAGATACGCAGTATTTT
j_call: TRBJ2-3
clone_size: .
cdr3_length: 14
d_call: TRBD1
v_call: TRBV5-1

cdr3_aa: CAISEGGSNYGYTF
cdr3_nt: TGTGCCATCAGTGAGGGAGGGTCTAACTATGGCTACACCTTC
j_call: TRBJ1-2
clone_size: .
cdr3_length: 14
d_call: .
v_call: TRBV10-3

cdr3_aa: CASSFSGGSPPGELFF
cdr3_nt: TGTGCCAGCAGCTTCAGTGGTGGTAGCCCACCTGGGGAGCTGTTTTTT
j_call: TRBJ2-2
clone_size: .
cdr3_length: 16
d_call: .
v_call: TRBV7-2

cdr3_aa: CASSLGGTSGSYEQYF
cdr3_nt: TGTGCCAGTAGTCTAGGGGGGACTAGCGGATCCTACGAGCAGTACTTC
j_call: TRBJ2-7
clone_size: .
cdr3_length: 16
d_call: TRBD2
v_call: TRBV19

cdr3_aa: CASSVEGGSNQPQHF
cdr3_nt: TGTGCCAGCAGCGTAGAGGGCGGTAGCAATCAGCCCCAGCATTTT
j_call: TRBJ1-5
clone_size: .
cdr3_length: 15
d_call: .
v_call: TRBV9

cdr3_aa: CASAGSGRDTQYF
cdr3_nt: TGTGCCAGCGCCGGGAGTGGGCGAGATACGCAGTATTTT
j_call: TRBJ2-3
clone_size: .
cdr3_length: 13
d_call: .
v_call: TRBV11-2

cdr3_aa: CASSPTPGGPFLVNEQFF
cdr3_nt: TGTGCCAGCTCACCGACCCCGGGAGGACCCTTTTTGGTCAATGAGCAGTTCTTC
j_call: TRBJ2-1
clone_size: .
cdr3_length: 18
d_call: TRBD2
v_call: TRBV18

cdr3_aa: CASSPAARATNEKLFF
cdr3_nt: TGTGCCAGCAGCCCCGCAGCACGAGCAACTAATGAAAAACTGTTTTTT
j_call: TRBJ1-4
clone_size: .
cdr3_length: 16
d_call: .
v_call: TRBV7-2

cdr3_aa: CASSYPGEGINSPLHF
cdr3_nt: TGTGCCAGCAGTTACCCTGGTGAGGGGATTAATTCACCCCTCCACTTT
j_call: TRBJ1-6
clone_size: .
cdr3_length: 16
d_call: .
v_call: TRBV6-2/TRBV6-3

cdr3_aa: CASSTGPNNEQFF
cdr3_nt: TGTGCCAGCAGCACTGGGCCAAACAATGAGCAGTTCTTC
j_call: TRBJ2-1
clone_size: .
cdr3_length: 13
d_call: .
v_call: TRBV6-5

cdr3_aa: CASSKEVRGIPNYGYTF
cdr3_nt: TGTGCCAGCAGCAAAGAGGTCAGGGGGATCCCTAACTATGGCTACACCTTC
j_call: TRBJ1-2
clone_size: .
cdr3_length: 17
d_call: .
v_call: TRBV21-1

cdr3_aa: CASSYQSNQPQHF
cdr3_nt: TGTGCCAGCAGTTATCAGAGCAATCAGCCCCAGCATTTT
j_call: TRBJ1-5
clone_size: .
cdr3_length: 13
d_call: .
v_call: TRBV6-5

cdr3_aa: CASSYSLGRGAFF
cdr3_nt: TGTGCCAGCAGTTACTCACTCGGCAGGGGAGCTTTCTTT
j_call: TRBJ1-1
clone_size: .
cdr3_length: 13
d_call: .
v_call: TRBV28

cdr3_aa: CASRLAVGTDTQYF
cdr3_nt: TGTGCCAGCAGGCTTGCGGTTGGCACAGATACGCAGTATTTT
j_call: TRBJ2-3
clone_size: .
cdr3_length: 14
d_call: .
v_call: TRBV6-4

cdr3_aa: CASSQLSAGQYF
cdr3_nt: TGTGCCAGCAGTCAACTATCCGCGGGGCAGTACTTC
j_call: TRBJ2-7
clone_size: .
cdr3_length: 12
d_call: .
v_call: TRBV28

cdr3_aa: CASSRDRDYGYTF
cdr3_nt: TGTGCCAGCTCACGGGACAGGGACTATGGCTACACCTTC
j_call: TRBJ1-2
clone_size: .
cdr3_length: 13
d_call: TRBD1
v_call: TRBV18

cdr3_aa: CASSTGQRNTEAFF
cdr3_nt: TGCGCCAGCAGCACGGGACAGAGGAACACTGAAGCTTTCTTT
j_call: TRBJ1-1
clone_size: .
cdr3_length: 14
d_call: TRBD1
v_call: TRBV5-1

cdr3_aa: CASSSTTGTGTDTQYF
cdr3_nt: TGCGCCAGCAGCTCCACGACGGGGACAGGGACCGATACGCAGTATTTT
j_call: TRBJ2-3
clone_size: .
cdr3_length: 16
d_call: TRBD1
v_call: TRBV5-1

cdr3_aa: CASSWTPSGETQYF
cdr3_nt: TGTGCCAGCAGCTGGACTCCTAGCGGGGAGACCCAGTACTTC
j_call: TRBJ2-5
clone_size: few
cdr3_length: 14
d_call: TRBD2
v_call: TRBV5-6

cdr3_aa: CASSETGTSGSYEQYF
cdr3_nt: TGTGCCAGCAGCGAGACCGGGACTAGCGGGAGTTACGAGCAGTACTTC
j_call: TRBJ2-7
clone_size: .
cdr3_length: 16
d_call: TRBD2
v_call: TRBV6-2/TRBV6-3

cdr3_aa: CASSFLGETQYF
cdr3_nt: TGCGCCAGCAGCTTCCTAGGGGAGACCCAGTACTTC
j_call: TRBJ2-5
clone_size: .
cdr3_length: 12
d_call: .
v_call: TRBV5-1

cdr3_aa: CASGLVRFGTGGGQPQHF
cdr3_nt: TGTGCTAGTGGTTTGGTACGATTCGGGACAGGGGGTGGTCAGCCCCAGCATTTT
j_call: TRBJ1-5
clone_size: .
cdr3_length: 18
d_call: TRBD1
v_call: TRBV12-5

cdr3_aa: CASSLGGSSYEQYF
cdr3_nt: TGCGCCAGCAGCTTGGGTGGGAGCTCCTACGAGCAGTACTTC
j_call: TRBJ2-7
clone_size: once
cdr3_length: 14
d_call: .
v_call: TRBV5-1

cdr3_aa: CSAIRTGANEKLFF
cdr3_nt: TGCAGCGCCATAAGGACAGGAGCTAATGAAAAACTGTTTTTT
j_call: TRBJ1-4
clone_size: .
cdr3_length: 14
d_call: TRBD1
v_call: TRBV29-1

cdr3_aa: CASSQTGDYEQYF
cdr3_nt: TGCGCCAGCAGCCAGACAGGGGACTACGAGCAGTACTTC
j_call: TRBJ2-7
clone_size: few
cdr3_length: 13
d_call: TRBD1
v_call: TRBV5-1

cdr3_aa: CASSNDRGYEQYF
cdr3_nt: TGTGCCAGCAGTAACGACAGGGGGTACGAGCAGTACTTC
j_call: TRBJ2-7
clone_size: .
cdr3_length: 13
d_call: TRBD1
v_call: TRBV25-1

cdr3_aa: CASSQGGTASSNSPLHF
cdr3_nt: TGCGCCAGCAGCCAAGGGGGGACAGCCTCCTCGAATTCACCCCTCCACTTT
j_call: TRBJ1-6
clone_size: once
cdr3_length: 17
d_call: TRBD1
v_call: TRBV4-3

cdr3_aa: CASSQGTSGASYEQYF
cdr3_nt: TGCGCCAGCAGCCAGGGGACTAGCGGGGCATCCTACGAGCAGTACTTC
j_call: TRBJ2-7
clone_size: .
cdr3_length: 16
d_call: TRBD2
v_call: TRBV23-1

cdr3_aa: CASSYDGNQPQHF
cdr3_nt: TGTGCCAGCAGTTACGATGGTAATCAGCCCCAGCATTTT
j_call: TRBJ1-5
clone_size: .
cdr3_length: 13
d_call: .
v_call: TRBV6-5

cdr3_aa: CASKGGGLNQPQHF
cdr3_nt: TGTGCCAGTAAGGGGGGAGGGCTTAATCAGCCCCAGCATTTT
j_call: TRBJ1-5
clone_size: .
cdr3_length: 14
d_call: .
v_call: TRBV28

cdr3_aa: CASSNQDKGQYF
cdr3_nt: TGTGCCAGCAGTAACCAGGACAAGGGCCAGTACTTC
j_call: TRBJ2-5
clone_size: .
cdr3_length: 12
d_call: .
v_call: TRBV12-3/TRBV12-4

cdr3_aa: CASKEAGPSTDTQYF
cdr3_nt: TGTGCCAGCAAGGAGGCGGGACCGAGCACAGATACGCAGTATTTT
j_call: TRBJ2-3
clone_size: .
cdr3_length: 15
d_call: .
v_call: TRBV2

cdr3_aa: CASSLSVGLTGNMFF
cdr3_nt: TGTGCCAGCAGTTTATCCGTGGGGTTGACAGGGAATATGTTTTTT
j_call: TRBJ1-4
clone_size: .
cdr3_length: 15
d_call: TRBD1
v_call: TRBV28

cdr3_aa: CASSLPSLSTDTQYF
cdr3_nt: TGTGCCAGCAGCTTGCCTAGCTTAAGCACAGATACGCAGTATTTT
j_call: TRBJ2-3
clone_size: .
cdr3_length: 15
d_call: .
v_call: TRBV5-8

cdr3_aa: CSVESGAIGNTIYF
cdr3_nt: TGCAGCGTTGAATCAGGGGCGATTGGAAACACCATATATTTT
j_call: TRBJ1-3
clone_size: .
cdr3_length: 14
d_call: .
v_call: TRBV29-1

cdr3_aa: CASSQEGTSGGGELFF
cdr3_nt: TGTGCCAGCAGCCAAGAAGGGACTAGCGGGGGCGGGGAGCTGTTTTTT
j_call: TRBJ2-2
clone_size: .
cdr3_length: 16
d_call: TRBD2
v_call: TRBV4-2

cdr3_aa: CATSRTDTQYF
cdr3_nt: TGTGCCACCAGCCGGACAGATACGCAGTATTTT
j_call: TRBJ2-3
clone_size: .
cdr3_length: 11
d_call: .
v_call: TRBV24-1

cdr3_aa: CASSVAGGQLNTEAFF
cdr3_nt: TGTGCCAGCAGCGTAGCTGGGGGACAGCTGAACACTGAAGCTTTCTTT
j_call: TRBJ1-1
clone_size: once
cdr3_length: 16
d_call: TRBD1
v_call: TRBV9